These 18 T cell receptor beta chains came from one sample sequenced in a study of OX40 agonist ivuxolimab in advanced cancers. Sequenced by immunoSEQ multiplex PCR; TCRdb stores in-frame clones only, minus some. The table lists tens of thousands of clones, roughly 85% of them singletons. Sequencing was performed on CD4+ or CD8+ T cells sorted from blood, taken in a trial of the OX40 agonist ivuxolimab. The receptors were sampled from an adult with an advanced solid tumor such as melanoma, head and neck, liver or kidney cancer.

The V call is TRBV10-2, the J call TRBJ2-5; TRBD1 aligns across 8 bases. Trimming removed 2 bases from V and 1 base from J; junction bases left unmatched: 3. The germline CDR1 and CDR2 sequences are WSHSY and SAAADI. There are 15 residues in the CDR3. CDR3 sequence reads: CASSEPGQVQETQYF. The CDR3 coding sequence is TGCGCCAGCAGTGAGCCGGGACAGGTCCAAGAGACCCAGTACTTC.

This clone has more than one count but fewer than ten. This CDR3 reads CASSARDINVLTF. CDR3 nucleotide sequence: TGTGCCAGTAGTGCACGGGACATCAACGTCCTGACTTTC. This chain joins TRBV19 and TRBJ2-6; maybe TRBD1 (6 bases). Germline V gene sequence: CDR1 LNHDA, CDR2 SQIVND (reference sequence). The CDR3 runs to 13 residues. The V end lost 5 bases, the J end lost 9 bases, and 11 bases lay between the germline ends.

This rearrangement joins TRBV5-6 to TRBJ2-4; possibly TRBD1 or TRBD2 for D (5 bases each). Germline values: CDR1 SGHDT, CDR2 YYEEEE. The CDR3 runs 16 residues. The V end lost 4 bases, the J end lost 0 bases, and 14 bases lay between the germline ends. The CDR3 reads CASSGGIVVAKNIQYF. The CDR3 DNA sequence: TGTGCCAGCAGCGGGGGTATAGTCGTAGCCAAAAACATTCAGTACTTC. Drawing the rest from reference TRBV5-6 and TRBJ2-4, the complete variable domain is DAGVTQSPTHLIKTRGQQVTLRCSPKSGHDTVSWYQQALGQGPQFIFQYYEEEERQRGNFPDRFSGHQFPNYSSELNVNALLLGDSALYLCASSGGIVVAKNIQYFGAGTRLSVL.

This chain joins TRBV7-3 and TRBJ2-1; D ambiguous. The CDR3 contains 13 residues. Per germline, CDR1 SGHTA and CDR2 FQGTGA. Trimming took 5 bases from V and 8 from J, leaving 13 bases between them. The CDR3 loop is CASSLGPSDEQFF. The CDR3 DNA reads as TGTGCCAGCAGCCTAGGCCCTTCGGATGAGCAGTTCTTC. Full variable domain (missing parts from reference TRBV7-3 and TRBJ2-1): GAGVSQTPSNKVTEKGKYVELRCDPISGHTALYWYRQSLGQGPEFLIYFQGTGAADDSGLPNDRFFAVRPEGSVSTLKIQRTERGDSAVYLCASSLGPSDEQFFGPGTRLTVL.

This chain joins TRBV4-3 and TRBJ2-2; D not resolved. CDR1 LGHNA and CDR2 YSLEER come from the germline V gene. This CDR3 has 13 amino acids. V was shortened by 0 bases and J by 7 bases, with 6 bases between the two germline ends. The CDR3 loop is CASSQEENGELFF. The CDR3 DNA follows: TGCGCCAGCAGCCAAGAAGAAAACGGGGAGCTGTTTTTT.

The chain is built from TRBV7-2 and TRBJ2-2; 12 nucleotides line up with TRBD2. Germline V gives CDR1 SGHTA, CDR2 FQGNSA. With 5 bases clipped from V and 4 bases from J, the junction kept 5 bases outside the gene matches. There are 16 residues in the CDR3. Here the CDR3 DNA reads TGTGCCAGCAGCCCTTCTAGCGGGGGGGCCACCGGGGAGCTGTTTTTT. Encoded protein: CASSPSSGGATGELFF.

This clone has only one observation. J is TRBJ2-3 and V is TRBV5-1; 7 bases align to TRBD2. The trim removed 4 bases at V and 2 bases at J, leaving 10 bases unmatched. Germline V gives CDR1 SGHRS, CDR2 YFSETQ. CDR3 length: 16 residues. The CDR3 DNA sequence: TGCGCCAGCAGCCCCGCCTGGGGGGGTGACACAGATACGCAGTATTTT. Its translation: CASSPAWGGDTDTQYF.

This sequence joins TRBV29-1 and TRBJ2-1; D gene ambiguous. CDR1 SQVTM and CDR2 ANQGSEA come from the germline V gene. This CDR3 region has 13 residues. V was clipped by 4 bases and J by 5 bases, with 12 bases between them. The CDR3 spells CSVGSGGDNEQFF. Written as DNA, the CDR3 is TGCAGCGTTGGGTCCGGCGGCGACAATGAGCAGTTCTTC.

The rearrangement uses TRBV6-5 and TRBJ1-2, with D unresolved. Trimming cost V 6 bases and J 1 base, with 9 bases left between them. This CDR3 has 13 residues. CDR1 and CDR2 (germline): MNHEY, SVGAGI. CDR3: CASSLSFNYGYTF. DNA for the CDR3: TGTGCCAGCAGCCTCAGCTTTAACTATGGCTACACCTTC.

V usage is TRBV19 and J usage is TRBJ1-6, with 7 bases aligning to TRBD1. V shed 6 bases and J 7 bases; nucleotides not matched to a gene: 6. The CDR3 is made up of 14 amino acids. Germline-derived CDR1 and CDR2 are LNHDA and SQIVND (reference sequence). CDR3 region: CASSTTGTNSPLHF. The CDR3 DNA follows: TGTGCCAGTAGCACGACAGGGACAAATTCACCCCTCCACTTT.

The chain combines TRBV7-3 with TRBJ2-5; no clear D gene. V was shortened by 5 bases and J by 4 bases, with 20 bases between the two germline ends. The CDR3 extends over 16 amino acids. Germline CDR1 reads SGHTA; CDR2 reads FQGTGA. CDR3 loop: CASSARPSVQLETQYF. CDR3 nucleotides: TGTGCCAGCAGCGCCCGCCCCTCCGTACAACTAGAGACCCAGTACTTC.

This clone was observed once. The chain links TRBV6-4 to TRBJ2-3; 15 nucleotides align to TRBD2. The J segment lost 6 bases and the V segment lost 4 bases, leaving 5 bases of the junction unmatched. The germline CDR1 and CDR2 sequences are MRHNA and SNTAGT. The CDR3 extends over 16 amino acids. Here the CDR3 DNA reads TGTGCCAGCAGTGTGGGACTAGCGGGGGGAAGGGATACGCAGTATTTT. Its protein is CASSVGLAGGRDTQYF.

In DNA form, the CDR3 reads TGTGCCAGCACAGACTCTTTGGGTCACACAGATACGCAGTATTTT. Encoded protein: CASTDSLGHTDTQYF. This chain links TRBV25-1 with TRBJ2-3; D is unresolved. CDR1 is MGHDK and CDR2 is SYGVNS in the germline V gene. V was cut by 7 bases and J by 2 bases, with 16 bases left in between. The CDR3 has 15 residues.

This clone was detected once. The chain carries TRBV7-3 and TRBJ2-1; D ambiguous. V lost 3 bases and J 2 bases, leaving 11 bases between the germline ends. Germline values: CDR1 SGHTA, CDR2 FQGTGA. This CDR3 has 15 amino acids. CDR3 amino acids: CASSLSPQTYNEQFF. The CDR3 bases are TGTGCCAGCAGCTTGTCCCCTCAAACCTACAATGAGCAGTTCTTC.

The CDR3 protein is CASSVGAGTSYNEQFF. CDR3 bases: TGTGCCAGCAGTGTGGGAGCGGGGACTTCTTACAATGAGCAGTTCTTC. This chain joins TRBV2 and TRBJ2-1; TRBD2 aligns across 7 bases. With 4 bases clipped from V and 4 bases from J, the junction kept 10 bases outside the gene matches. Per germline, CDR1 SNHLY and CDR2 FYNNEI. The CDR3 consists of 16 residues.

The chain recombines TRBV4-1 with TRBJ1-3; TRBD1 is a possible D gene (5 bases). Germline loops: CDR1 MGHRA, CDR2 YSYEKL. Deletions cut 5 bases from V and 9 bases from J, with 17 bases between. The CDR3 length is 14 residues. The CDR3 sequence is CASSYIPRERTIYF. CDR3 DNA: TGCGCCAGCAGCTACATACCCAGGGAACGCACCATATATTTT.

The CDR3 sequence is CASSPGQGLNEKLFF. The CDR3 DNA reads TGTGCCAGCAGCCCTGGACAGGGGCTTAATGAAAAACTGTTTTTT. The chain combines TRBV6-4 with TRBJ1-4; 9 nucleotides align to TRBD1. Germline V gene lookup returns CDR1 MRHNA and CDR2 SNTAGT. The CDR3 is made up of 15 amino acids. J gave up 4 bases and V 6 bases, and 6 bases lay outside the gene matches.

The chain couples TRBV28 to TRBJ2-5, with D perhaps given as TRBD1 or TRBD2 (5 bases each). Looked up from germline, CDR1 is MDHEN and CDR2 is SYDVKM. Trimming took off 5 bases at V and 2 bases at J, with 15 bases between the two ends. The CDR3 sequence is 15 residues long. CDR3 sequence reads: CASSKGRGLQETQYF. DNA of the CDR3: TGTGCCAGCAGTAAAGGACGGGGCCTTCAAGAGACCCAGTACTTC.